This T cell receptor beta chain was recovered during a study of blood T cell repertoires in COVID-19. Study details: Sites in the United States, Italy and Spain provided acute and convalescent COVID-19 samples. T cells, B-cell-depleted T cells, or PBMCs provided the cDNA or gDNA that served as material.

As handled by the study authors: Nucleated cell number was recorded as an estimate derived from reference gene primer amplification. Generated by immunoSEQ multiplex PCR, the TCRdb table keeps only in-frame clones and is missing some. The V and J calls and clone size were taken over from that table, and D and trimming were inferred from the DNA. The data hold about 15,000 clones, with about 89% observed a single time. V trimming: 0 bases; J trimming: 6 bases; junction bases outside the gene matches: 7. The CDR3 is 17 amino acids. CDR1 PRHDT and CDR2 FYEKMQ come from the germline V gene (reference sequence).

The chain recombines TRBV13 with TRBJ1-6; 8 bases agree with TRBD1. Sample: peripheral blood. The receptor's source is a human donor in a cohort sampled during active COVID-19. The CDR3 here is CASSLGRRTGTNSPLHF. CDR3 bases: TGTGCCAGCAGCTTAGGAAGACGGACAGGGACTAATTCACCCCTCCACTTT.